This T cell receptor (beta chain) was retrieved from a study of T cell responses to AZD1222 COVID-19 vaccine. CDR3 length: 13 residues. The V end was cut by 2 bases, the J end by 5 bases, with 9 bases between. From germline, CDR1 is SEHNR and CDR2 FQNEAQ (reference sequence). Produced via immunoSEQ multiplex PCR; TCRdb's table is partial and in-frame only. Of 130,000 or so clones listed, about 86% were seen once; the top ten hold around 12%. Study-level results: Clonal diversity may have been underestimated in mostly white British donors.

To note about this clone: What it recognizes is unknown.

Sequenced material: peripheral blood, taken on day 0 of AZD1222 vaccination. This receptor was obtained from an adult in good health. This sequence joins TRBV7-9 and TRBJ2-5; tentatively, D is TRBD2 (5 bases). The CDR3 DNA sequence: TGTGCCAGCAGCTTACTTTGGGAGGAGACCCAGTACTTC. Its translation is CASSLLWEETQYF.